Following are 15 T cell receptor beta chains from one sample sequenced in a study of T-cell memory formation after mild COVID-19. Via MiXCR, TCRdb re-called the 5' RACE reads, giving one row per CDR3 protein. The data contain approximately 560,000 distinct CDR3 sequences, about 18% of them singletons. Sequenced sample: PBMCs or a T cell subset sorted from them (not recorded which). These receptors originate from an adult woman who had mild COVID-19 (a few samples of this study predate the infection). Cell type and time point are not known.

This clonotype was detected once. The J gene is TRBJ2-6, the V gene TRBV9, with D perhaps matching TRBD1 or TRBD2 (5 bases each). The CDR3 spans 18 residues. Germline V lookup: CDR1 SGDLS, CDR2 YYNGEE. The germline V and J ends were trimmed by 4 bases and 4 bases, with 21 bases remaining between them. The DNA of the CDR3 is TGTGCCAGCAGCCCCGGGGCCAGGGTGGGCGAGGGGGCCAACGTCCTGACTTTC. Its translation: CASSPGARVGEGANVLTF.

In this sample, this clonotype turned up many times. The chain uses TRBV5-1 and TRBJ1-1, with D unclear. Germline V gene data show CDR1 as SGHRS and CDR2 as YFSETQ. V lost 5 bases and J lost 8, with 16 bases in between. The CDR3 is made up of 13 amino acids. CDR3 DNA sequence: TGCGCCAGCAGGTCAATGGGGTTTCACGAAGCTTTCTTT. Translation gives CASRSMGFHEAFF.

This clonotype was observed a few times. V usage is TRBV7-2 and J usage is TRBJ2-7; 9 bases match TRBD2. This CDR3 is 16 amino acids long. V lost 1 base to trimming and J lost 3 bases; unmatched junction nucleotides: 7. The germline gives CDR1 SGHTA, CDR2 FQGNSA. The CDR3 is CASSLVGAGGNYEQYF. The CDR3 DNA follows: TGTGCCAGCAGCTTAGTGGGAGCGGGAGGTAACTACGAGCAGTACTTC.

This clonotype appeared a few times. The V gene is TRBV7-9, the J gene TRBJ1-1; D is undetermined. Germline assignment: CDR1 SEHNR and CDR2 FQNEAQ (reference sequence). This CDR3 has 12 amino acids. The V end lost 2 bases, the J end lost 6 bases, and 7 bases lay between the germline ends. CDR3 amino acids: CASSLRSAEAFF. The DNA of the CDR3 is TGTGCCAGCAGCTTAAGGAGCGCTGAAGCTTTCTTT.

The J gene is TRBJ2-3, the V gene TRBV5-1; TRBD2 aligns across 10 bases. The junction had 6 bases not matched to a gene; V was cut back by 5 bases and J by 0 bases. Germline V gene data show CDR1 as SGHRS and CDR2 as YFSETQ. The CDR3 is 16 residues long. This CDR3 reads CASRPELAGSTDTQYF. Here the CDR3 DNA reads TGCGCCAGCAGACCCGAACTAGCGGGGAGCACAGATACGCAGTATTTT. The entire variable domain, with the rest obtained from reference TRBV5-1 and TRBJ2-3, is as follows: KAGVTQTPRYLIKTRGQQVTLSCSPISGHRSVSWYQQTPGQGLQFLFEYFSETQRNKGNFPGRFSGRQFSNSRSEMNVSTLELGDSALYLCASRPELAGSTDTQYFGPGTRLTVL.

Only a few counts were recorded for this clonotype. V usage is TRBV5-1 and J usage is TRBJ2-7; the D is unclear. Germline V gene lookup returns CDR1 SGHRS and CDR2 YFSETQ. The CDR3 spans 14 residues. V shed 0 bases and J shed 3 bases, with 10 bases lying between them. The CDR3 DNA follows: TGCGCCAGCAGCTTGGTAGTGGGCTACTACGAGCAGTACTTC. This sequence encodes CASSLVVGYYEQYF.

This clonotype was detected only a few times. The chain is built from TRBV7-8 and TRBJ2-1; D perhaps matches TRBD2 (5 bases). Germline values: CDR1 SGHVS, CDR2 FQNEAQ. The germline V and J ends were trimmed by 3 bases and 12 bases, with 21 bases remaining between them. This CDR3 has 15 residues. For the CDR3, the DNA is TGTGCCAGCAGCTTGGACGGGATTGACAAAGTTGGGCAGTTCTTC. Translating it yields CASSLDGIDKVGQFF.

This chain connects TRBV12-3 or TRBV12-4 to TRBJ2-7; the D gene is possibly TRBD1 (6 bases). The CDR3 is 13 residues long. V lost 3 bases and J lost 2, with 8 bases in between. The CDR3 reads CASSFQGTYEQYF. The CDR3 nucleotides read TGTGCCAGCAGTTTCCAGGGGACCTACGAGCAGTACTTC.

This clonotype has only a few counts. V and J are TRBV5-1 and TRBJ2-2; D gene ambiguous. With 2 bases removed from V and 3 bases from J, the gap between germline ends came to 11 bases. Germline loops: CDR1 SGHRS, CDR2 YFSETQ. This CDR3 has 15 residues. CDR3 sequence reads: CASSFRRSDTGELFF. The CDR3 DNA reads as TGCGCCAGCAGCTTTAGAAGGTCGGACACCGGGGAGCTGTTTTTT.

Many counts were recorded for this clonotype. The chain carries TRBV19 and TRBJ2-5; maybe TRBD1 (6 bases). Trimming removed 5 bases from V and 4 bases from J, with 17 bases in between. The CDR3 has 15 residues. CDR1 is LNHDA and CDR2 is SQIVND in the germline V gene (reference sequence). CDR3 sequence reads: CASSETGTSGETQYF. DNA for the CDR3: TGTGCCAGTAGTGAAACCGGGACATCGGGAGAGACCCAGTACTTC.

This clonotype was seen more than once but under ten times. This chain links TRBV3-1 with TRBJ2-1, with 9 positions matching TRBD2. V lost 4 bases and J lost 9; bases outside the gene matches: 7. This CDR3 has 14 amino acids. The V gene's germline CDR1 is LGHDT and CDR2 YNNKEL (reference sequence). CDR3 protein: CASSPGTSNVEQFF. In nucleotides, the CDR3 is TGTGCCAGCAGCCCCGGGACTAGCAATGTTGAGCAGTTCTTC.

The V gene is TRBV21-1, the J gene TRBJ1-2. TRBV21-1 is listed as a pseudogene. The CDR3 has 16 amino acids. Here the CDR3 DNA reads TGTGCCAGCAGCAGCCGGGACTCCGGGAGGCTATATGGCTACACCTTC. This sequence encodes CASSSRDSGRLYGYTF.

This clonotype was seen a handful of times. The J gene is TRBJ2-1, the V gene TRBV4-3; a possible D gene is TRBD2 (5 bases). Per germline, CDR1 LGHNA and CDR2 YSLEER. Trimming took off 1 base at V and 4 bases at J, with 14 bases between the two ends. CDR3 length equals 16 residues. Here the CDR3 DNA reads TGCGCCAGCAGCCAAGTAGCGCGGAGGACGTACAATGAGCAGTTCTTC. Its protein is CASSQVARRTYNEQFF.

This clonotype was picked up a small number of times. This sequence joins TRBV20-1 and TRBJ1-2; a possible D gene is TRBD1 (6 bases). The V end was cut by 0 bases, the J end by 0 bases, with 14 bases between. The CDR3 consists of 16 residues. Germline CDR1 DFQATT, CDR2 SNEGSKA (reference sequence). The CDR3 region is CSARDTQGRANYGYTF. CDR3 bases: TGCAGTGCTAGAGACACACAGGGAAGAGCTAACTATGGCTACACCTTC.

This clonotype was detected only a few times. The chain uses TRBV9 and TRBJ2-3; TRBD2 might be the D (7 bases). Germline V lookup: CDR1 SGDLS, CDR2 YYNGEE. The CDR3 covers 14 residues. V shed 4 bases and J shed 5 bases, with 14 bases lying between them. The CDR3 coding sequence is TGTGCCAGCAGCCTGGGGGGGCAGGGAGATACGCAGTATTTT. Protein: CASSLGGQGDTQYF.